This T cell receptor beta chain appears in the sequencing data of a study of cytomegalovirus exposure and HLA in healthy donors. The study, taken as a whole, reports: A list of roughly 180 TCR beta chains associated with cytomegalovirus was given. As a later analysis revealed, most CMV-associated TCR beta chains appeared HLA-restricted. Presence/absence analyses treated sequencing depth as roughly uniform across donors.

The PCR contained 60 Vbeta and 13 Jbeta primers. TCRdb's copy holds only in-frame clones and misses some; the assay was immunoSEQ multiplex PCR. The data contain over 120,000 clones, around a tenth of them singletons. In regard to this clone: Its cognate antigen is unknown.

Donors likely had unrecorded immune exposures despite being nominally healthy when sampled. The TCR was taken from a man aged 45 to 65 in good health and CMV-seronegative. Sequences were obtained from PBMCs.

The CDR3 sequence: CASLPPGTSYSYSYEQYF. In nucleotides, the CDR3 is TGTGCCAGCTTGCCCCCTGGGACTAGCTATTCATACTCCTACGAGCAGTACTTC. The gene calls are TRBV28 and TRBJ2-7; 9 bases fit TRBD2. There are 18 residues in the CDR3. The germline gives CDR1 MDHEN, CDR2 SYDVKM. J gave up 0 bases and V 8 bases, and 17 bases lay outside the gene matches. The entire variable domain, with the rest obtained from reference TRBV28 and TRBJ2-7, is as follows: DVKVTQSSRYLVKRTGEKVFLECVQDMDHENMFWYRQDPGLGLRLIYFSYDVKMKEKGDIPEGYSVSREKKERFSLILESASTNQTSMYLCASLPPGTSYSYSYEQYFGPGTRLTVT.